Shown below are 15 T cell receptor beta chains from a single sample sequenced in a study of shared clonotypes between healthy human individuals. Sequenced by immunoSEQ multiplex PCR; TCRdb stores in-frame clones only, minus some. The sample shows some 500,000 clones, 90% to 97% of them seen only once. The material sequenced was naive CD4+ T cells sorted from blood. Subset defined: CD45RA+ positively selected. The receptors shown here come from a woman between 25 and 40 years old in good health.

The genes are TRBV4-2 and TRBJ2-4; no clear D. Germline-derived CDR1 and CDR2 are LGHNA and YNFKEQ. V lost 2 bases and J lost 11, with 10 bases in between. The CDR3 is 12 amino acids. CDR3 sequence: CASSQPGRLQYF. For the CDR3, the DNA is TGTGCCAGCAGCCAACCGGGCCGCCTTCAGTACTTC.

The CDR3 DNA is TGTGCCAGCAGCTCATGGACTAGCAAGCAGGGCTACGAGCAGTACTTC. It codes for CASSSWTSKQGYEQYF. The J gene is TRBJ2-7, the V gene TRBV7-2; 8 positions match TRBD2. Per germline, CDR1 SGHTA and CDR2 FQGNSA. The ends lost 4 bases at V and 3 bases at J; junction bases unmatched: 11. The CDR3 is made up of 16 amino acids.

The chain links TRBV10-1 to TRBJ2-7; tentatively, D is TRBD2 (6 bases). V was shortened by 6 bases and J by 3 bases, with 27 bases between the two germline ends. The CDR3 consists of 18 residues. Looked up from germline, CDR1 is WNHNN and CDR2 is SYGVQD (reference sequence). The CDR3, as DNA: TGCGCCAGCAGAACCGAGACAGAAGCGGGCTTCCTAAGCTACGAGCAGTACTTC. Translated, it gives CASRTETEAGFLSYEQYF.

The chain joins TRBV19 to TRBJ2-7, with D unresolved. The V end lost 4 bases, the J end lost 0 bases, and 13 bases lay between the germline ends. The CDR3 is 15 amino acids. CDR1 and CDR2 (germline): LNHDA, SQIVND (reference sequence). Written as DNA, the CDR3 is TGTGCCAGTAGTAACCAACCCCAGGTCTCCTACGAGCAGTACTTC. Its protein is CASSNQPQVSYEQYF.

The chain combines TRBV7-7 with TRBJ2-5; the D gene is possibly TRBD1 (5 bases). Per germline, CDR1 SSHAT and CDR2 FNYEAQ (reference sequence). The CDR3 runs to 14 residues. Trimming shortened V by 0 bases and J by 5 bases, and 10 bases separated the two germline ends. In nucleotides, the CDR3 is TGTGCCAGCAGCTTAGCAGGGGTTTCGGAGACCCAGTACTTC. Translation: CASSLAGVSETQYF.

J is TRBJ1-3 and V is TRBV11-2; D remains unclear. V lost 5 bases and J 0 bases, leaving 14 bases between the germline ends. This CDR3 comprises 16 residues. CDR1 is SGHAT, CDR2 FQNNGV, per germline. CDR3 loop: CASSPNLASSGNTIYF. Here the CDR3 DNA reads TGTGCCAGCAGCCCAAATCTCGCGAGCTCTGGAAACACCATATATTTT.

The chain has TRBV11-2 and TRBJ1-5, with D possibly being TRBD1 (5 bases). The CDR3 loop spans 15 amino acids. The V and J ends lost 4 bases and 4 bases respectively, with 14 bases between them. Germline CDR1 and CDR2: SGHAT and FQNNGV. Here the CDR3 reads CASSSGLLSNQPQHF. CDR3 nucleotides: TGTGCCAGCAGCTCGGGACTTTTGTCAAATCAGCCCCAGCATTTT.

The gene calls are TRBV27 and TRBJ1-2; 7 bases line up with TRBD1. Germline V CDR1 and CDR2: MNHEY, SMNVEV (reference sequence). The CDR3 extends over 14 amino acids. The V gene end was trimmed by 6 bases and the J gene end by 8 bases; junction bases not matched to a gene: 12. Here the CDR3 DNA reads TGTGCCAGCAGCCCACTAAGACAGGGCAGCGGCTACACCTTC. Protein product: CASSPLRQGSGYTF.

The V call is TRBV30, the J call TRBJ1-1, with no clear D. This CDR3 is built from 13 residues. Germline lookup yields CDR1 GTSNPN and CDR2 SVGIG (reference sequence). The ends were cut back, 1 base at V and 10 bases at J, with 16 bases in the middle. The DNA for the CDR3 is TGTGCCTGGAGTGCACTAAGCCTTCGCCGAGCTTTCTTT. Translation: CAWSALSLRRAFF.

This clone has a handful of counts. The chain couples TRBV2 to TRBJ1-4; 8 positions agree with TRBD1. Germline V gene lookup returns CDR1 SNHLY and CDR2 FYNNEI. The CDR3 extends over 13 amino acids. Trimming cost V 11 bases and J 3 bases; bases outside gene matches: 5. The CDR3 loop reads CAVRDRPNEKLFF. DNA for the CDR3: TGTGCCGTCCGGGACAGGCCTAATGAAAAACTGTTTTTT.

V is TRBV29-1 and J is TRBJ2-5; D is ambiguous. Germline V lookup: CDR1 SQVTM, CDR2 ANQGSEA. The CDR3 has 13 amino acids. The V end lost 4 bases, the J end lost 2 bases, and 11 bases lay between the germline ends. DNA for the CDR3: TGCAGCGTTGTAAGGTCGTATCAAGAGACCCAGTACTTC. This encodes CSVVRSYQETQYF.

The V call is TRBV9, the J call TRBJ2-7, with 7 bases aligning to TRBD1. The trim removed 0 bases at V and 4 bases at J, leaving 7 bases unmatched. CDR1 and CDR2 from the germline V gene are SGDLS and YYNGEE. There are 15 residues in the CDR3. This chain's CDR3 is CASSVDPDREYEQYF. The CDR3 DNA reads as TGTGCCAGCAGCGTAGACCCCGACAGGGAATACGAGCAGTACTTC. Full variable domain (missing parts from reference TRBV9 and TRBJ2-7): DSGVTQTPKHLITATGQRVTLRCSPRSGDLSVYWYQQSLDQGLQFLIQYYNGEERAKGNILERFSAQQFPDLHSELNLSSLELGDSALYFCASSVDPDREYEQYFGPGTRLTVT.

This sequence joins TRBV19 and TRBJ2-3; 10 bases line up with TRBD1. V lost 5 bases and J lost 5; bases outside the gene matches: 7. Germline assignment: CDR1 LNHDA and CDR2 SQIVND (reference sequence). The CDR3 is 15 amino acids. Here the CDR3 DNA reads TGTGCCAGTAGTTCGGGGACAGGGGTAATAGATACGCAGTATTTT. This codes for CASSSGTGVIDTQYF.

The chain links TRBV5-6 to TRBJ2-7, with a possible D match to TRBD2 (6 bases). With 1 base removed from V and 0 bases from J, the gap between germline ends came to 11 bases. The V gene's germline CDR1 is SGHDT and CDR2 YYEEEE. The CDR3 sequence is 15 residues long. The CDR3 loop reads CASSLWRGPSYEQYF. In DNA form, the CDR3 reads TGTGCCAGCAGCTTGTGGAGGGGTCCCTCCTACGAGCAGTACTTC.

V gene TRBV4-1 combines with J gene TRBJ2-7, with D possibly matching TRBD1 (6 bases). The V end was cut by 0 bases, the J end by 5 bases, with 17 bases between. There are 16 residues in the CDR3. CDR1 and CDR2 (germline): MGHRA, YSYEKL. CDR3 sequence: CASSQDPGDPSHEQYF. Written as DNA, the CDR3 is TGCGCCAGCAGCCAAGATCCAGGGGACCCATCGCACGAGCAGTACTTC.